This T cell receptor beta chain was captured by sequencing in a study of identical twins. This clonotype was seen many times. The antigen remains undetermined. TCRdb independently ran MiXCR on the 5' RACE reads; one entry per CDR3 protein. The sample lists 1.5 million to 2 million distinct CDR3 sequences, about 32% occurring once. This CDR3 comprises 13 residues. Germline V gene sequence: CDR1 MNHNS, CDR2 SASEGT. V trimming: 5 bases; J trimming: 4 bases; junction bases outside the gene matches: 3. Study-wide results and limits: Recombination models fit unrelated individuals' TCR alpha sharing but underestimated twins'. Conclusions were drawn cross-sectionally by statistical analysis, without following the same donors. In beta out-of-frame sequences, the excess sharing between twins was weaker.

The receptor comes from a newborn girl in good health. The chain couples TRBV6-1 to TRBJ2-5, with 8 bases matching TRBD2. The sample taken for sequencing was cord blood. In nucleotides, the CDR3 is TGTGCCAGCAGTCCCAGCGGGAGAGAGACCCAGTACTTC. Its protein is CASSPSGRETQYF.